A selection of T cell receptor beta chains follows, all from one sample in a study of cytomegalovirus exposure and HLA in healthy donors. The method was immunoSEQ multiplex PCR; TCRdb's version includes in-frame clones alone and lacks a portion of them. Of around 150,000 clones listed, 80% to 90% are singletons. Sequencing was performed on PBMCs. The receptors stem from a woman aged 25 to 45 in good health and CMV-seropositive. The CDR3 runs from the conserved cysteine through the conserved F or W. The order of the fields is D gene, J gene, clone size, V gene, CDR3 protein, CDR3 DNA. D genes are given only for firm matches. Clone size is shown for a subset of rows, as once, few, many or a class of expanded clone.

. TRBJ2-2 . TRBV4-3 CASSQEGNRPWNTGELFF TGCGCCAGCAGCCAAGAGGGAAACAGGCCCTGGAACACCGGGGAGCTGTTTTTT
. TRBJ2-1 . TRBV27 CASSLLGAGNEQFF TGTGCCAGCAGCCTGCTGGGGGCCGGCAATGAGCAGTTCTTC
. TRBJ2-7 . TRBV2 CASSDYGEQYF TGTGCCAGTTCAGACTATGGCGAGCAGTACTTC
TRBD2 TRBJ2-7 . TRBV15 CATSRERLAGDSYEQYF TGTGCCACCAGCAGAGAGAGACTAGCGGGGGACTCCTACGAGCAGTACTTC
TRBD1 TRBJ2-5 once TRBV10-3 CAISGQVQETQYF TGTGCCATCAGCGGACAGGTACAAGAGACCCAGTACTTC
TRBD1 TRBJ2-7 . TRBV27 CASSLTGGSYEQYF TGTGCCAGCAGTTTGACAGGGGGGTCCTACGAGCAGTACTTC
TRBD2 TRBJ2-7 once TRBV9 CASSPHGAGGHEQYF TGTGCCAGCAGCCCGCACGGAGCGGGGGGCCACGAGCAGTACTTC
. TRBJ1-4 . TRBV18 CASSTIGGTNEKLFF TGTGCCAGCTCAACGATCGGGGGAACTAATGAAAAACTGTTTTTT
. TRBJ1-6 once TRBV7-9 CASSTQGNSPLHF TGTGCCAGCAGCACCCAGGGGAATTCACCCCTCCACTTT
TRBD2 TRBJ2-2 . TRBV7-8 CASSQSRGGPTGELFF TGTGCCAGCAGCCAAAGCCGGGGGGGCCCCACCGGGGAGCTGTTTTTT
TRBD1 TRBJ2-3 . TRBV7-6 CASSLGQGKADTQYF TGTGCCAGCAGCCTCGGACAGGGCAAAGCAGATACGCAGTATTTT
TRBD1 TRBJ2-7 few TRBV5-5 CASSLGTGTATYEQYF TGTGCCAGCAGCTTAGGAACCGGGACAGCTACCTACGAGCAGTACTTC
. TRBJ1-2 . TRBV15 CATSRDVDGYTF TGTGCCACCAGCAGAGATGTCGATGGCTACACCTTC
TRBD2 TRBJ2-5 . TRBV5-1 CASSFTSGGGQETQYF TGCGCCAGCAGCTTTACTAGCGGGGGAGGTCAAGAGACCCAGTACTTC
TRBD2 TRBJ2-3 . TRBV27 CASSFDQRGMTDTQYF TGTGCCAGCAGTTTTGACCAGCGGGGGATGACAGATACGCAGTATTTT
. TRBJ1-5 . TRBV21-1 CASSKTPLGASGVDQPQHF TGTGCCAGCAGCAAAACGCCTTTGGGGGCCAGCGGTGTAGATCAGCCCCAGCATTTT
. TRBJ1-2 . TRBV15 CATSRVLRGSYGYTF TGTGCCACCAGCAGAGTATTACGGGGAAGCTATGGCTACACCTTC
. TRBJ1-1 . TRBV10-3 CAISDTTGSDTEAFF TGTGCCATCAGTGATACAACAGGGTCCGACACTGAAGCTTTCTTT
TRBD1 TRBJ2-7 . TRBV5-1 CASSSLPHGQGFSYEQYF TGCGCCAGCAGCTCGCTCCCTCACGGACAGGGATTTTCCTACGAGCAGTACTTC
TRBD1 TRBJ2-3 . TRBV7-9 CASRNGQGRTDTQYF TGTGCCAGCAGAAACGGACAGGGAAGGACAGATACGCAGTATTTT
TRBD1 TRBJ1-5 . TRBV19 CASSGQGRSNQPQHF TGTGCCAGTAGTGGACAGGGGAGGAGCAATCAGCCCCAGCATTTT
. TRBJ2-2 . TRBV6-5 CASSPLPGNTGELFF TGTGCCAGCAGTCCCCTCCCAGGGAACACCGGGGAGCTGTTTTTT
TRBD1 TRBJ2-7 few TRBV2 CASPRGIPFTYEQYF TGTGCCAGTCCCAGGGGGATACCCTTTACCTACGAGCAGTACTTC
. TRBJ2-7 . TRBV7-3 CASSLVYEQYF TGTGCCAGCAGCCTCGTCTACGAGCAGTACTTC
. TRBJ2-7 . TRBV28 CATTRGDEQYF TGTGCCACTACCCGGGGAGACGAGCAGTACTTC
TRBD2 TRBJ2-3 . TRBV28 CASNSGGGVNTQYF TGTGCCAGCAATTCGGGCGGGGGGGTAAATACGCAGTATTTT
. TRBJ2-1 . TRBV14 CASSVGGPYNEQFF TGTGCCAGCAGCGTGGGGGGGCCATACAATGAGCAGTTCTTC
TRBD1 TRBJ2-7 few TRBV7-9 CASSLTGYEQYF TGTGCCAGCAGCTTGACAGGGTACGAGCAGTACTTC
TRBD1 TRBJ2-1 . TRBV2 CASRDSLNNEQFF TGTGCCAGCCGGGACAGCCTAAACAATGAGCAGTTCTTC
TRBD1 TRBJ1-1 . TRBV13 CASSPGQDWNTEAFF TGTGCCAGCAGCCCCGGACAGGACTGGAACACTGAAGCTTTCTTT
TRBD1 TRBJ2-7 few TRBV5-1 CASSLAFGDRGYEQYF TGCGCCAGCAGCTTGGCGTTTGGGGACAGGGGCTACGAGCAGTACTTC
TRBD2 TRBJ2-2 . TRBV9 CASSAGTSGANTGELFF TGTGCCAGCAGCGCCGGGACTAGCGGGGCAAACACCGGGGAGCTGTTTTTT
. TRBJ1-2 . TRBV10-3 CAISPNRQVSYGYTF TGTGCCATCTCCCCGAATAGGCAGGTCAGCTATGGCTACACCTTC
. TRBJ1-5 . TRBV7-9 CASSPKGGGEPQHF TGTGCCAGCAGCCCCAAGGGGGGGGGAGAGCCCCAGCATTTT
. TRBJ1-6 . TRBV18 CASSPSDRQSPLHF TGTGCCAGCTCACCTTCGGACAGACAATCACCCCTCCACTTT
TRBD1 TRBJ1-4 . TRBV5-8 CASSFARDRLNEKLFF TGTGCCAGCAGCTTCGCCCGGGACAGGCTGAATGAAAAACTGTTTTTT
. TRBJ2-7 . TRBV4-1 CASSQAPFSYEQYF TGCGCCAGCAGCCAAGCACCTTTCTCCTACGAGCAGTACTTC
TRBD1 TRBJ1-6 . TRBV7-3 CASSRGGQGAGSPLHF TGTGCCAGCAGCCGAGGGGGACAGGGGGCAGGATCACCCCTCCACTTT
TRBD2 TRBJ2-7 . TRBV4-1 CASSVPGGYEQYF TGCGCCAGCAGCGTCCCCGGGGGGTACGAGCAGTACTTC
TRBD1 TRBJ1-5 . TRBV4-1 CASSLRGLGNQPQHF TGCGCCAGCAGCTTGAGGGGGCTAGGTAATCAGCCCCAGCATTTT
. TRBJ2-3 . TRBV4-3 CASSRGQTLTDTQYF TGCGCCAGCAGCCGGGGACAAACCCTAACAGATACGCAGTATTTT
. TRBJ2-1 . TRBV6-5 CASGPYNEQFF TGTGCCAGCGGGCCGTACAATGAGCAGTTCTTC
. TRBJ2-3 . TRBV21-1 CASSKWEVVSTDTQYF TGTGCCAGCAGCAAATGGGAGGTCGTGAGCACAGATACGCAGTATTTT
. TRBJ2-7 . TRBV18 CASHTSLRDEQYF TGTGCCAGCCATACCTCCCTCAGGGACGAGCAGTACTTC
. TRBJ1-2 . TRBV6-1 CASSERGGAAGRNYGYTF TGTGCCAGCAGTGAAAGAGGGGGGGCAGCCGGGAGGAACTATGGCTACACCTTC
. TRBJ2-7 once TRBV5-1 CASSQKPPFASYEQYF TGCGCCAGCAGCCAAAAGCCCCCTTTTGCCTCCTACGAGCAGTACTTC
. TRBJ2-2 . TRBV4-3 CASSQDIRDGTGELFF TGCGCCAGCAGCCAAGATATCCGGGATGGGACCGGGGAGCTGTTTTTT
. TRBJ1-2 . TRBV6-1 CASSEAPSGGRNYGYTF TGTGCCAGCAGTGAAGCCCCCAGCGGAGGACGAAACTATGGCTACACCTTC
. TRBJ1-3 . TRBV7-2 CASSLSGGTGNTIYF TGTGCCAGCAGCTTAAGTGGAGGGACTGGAAACACCATATATTTT
. TRBJ1-1 . TRBV7-9 CASRPGSLTEAFF TGTGCCAGCAGACCCGGGTCCCTCACTGAAGCTTTCTTT
. TRBJ2-2 . TRBV11-2 CASSRPRDSNTGELFF TGTGCCAGCAGCCGACCCAGGGACTCGAACACCGGGGAGCTGTTTTTT
. TRBJ2-3 . TRBV5-6 CASSVEPTDTQYF TGTGCCAGCAGTGTTGAGCCCACAGATACGCAGTATTTT
. TRBJ2-5 . TRBV14 CASSQDWQQETQYF TGTGCCAGCAGCCAAGATTGGCAGCAAGAGACCCAGTACTTC
. TRBJ1-4 . TRBV30 CAWSAGRTNEKLFF TGTGCCTGGAGTGCAGGAAGAACTAATGAAAAACTGTTTTTT
TRBD1 TRBJ1-2 . TRBV2 CATQTDRVYGYTF TGTGCCACCCAAACGGACAGGGTCTATGGCTACACCTTC